This section outlines one T cell receptor (beta chain) sequence together with its context. Losses at the gene ends were 6 bases for V and 0 bases for J; bases not matched to a gene: 5. The CDR3 extends over 16 amino acids. CDR1 LNHDA and CDR2 SQIVND come from the germline V gene (reference sequence). This entry belongs to a study of blood T cell repertoires in COVID-19. On the study more broadly: The study drew acute and convalescent COVID-19 samples from the United States, Italy and Spain.

Methods used by the authors: Amplification with reference gene primers provided the estimates of nucleated cell counts. Method: immunoSEQ multiplex PCR; TCRdb's copy keeps in-frame clones and lacks some. D and trimming were read from the DNA, whereas the V and J calls and clone size are those reported in that table. The profile shows around 230,000 clones, 65% to 90% of them singletons. Sequencing input: peripheral blood. The chain uses TRBV19 and TRBJ1-6; 7 bases match TRBD1. The clonotype originates from a middle-aged man with COVID-19, enrolled during active disease. DNA for the CDR3: TGTGCCAGTAGAAAGACAGGGAGCTCCTATAATTCACCCCTCCACTTT. This gives the protein CASRKTGSSYNSPLHF.